This TCR beta chain was recorded in a study of siplizumab effects on memory and regulatory T cells. Produced via immunoSEQ multiplex PCR; TCRdb's table is partial and in-frame only. The profile shows roughly 75,000 clones, 85% to 95% of them singletons. This clone was observed a handful of times. The same CDR3 also results from other DNA sequences found in this sample. Looked up from germline, CDR1 is MNHEY and CDR2 is SMNVEV (reference sequence). CDR3 length: 12 residues. Trimming left V 5 bases short and J 0 bases short, with 4 bases between. The clonotype was recovered from a human donor in good health. The gene calls are TRBV27 and TRBJ1-2; no reliable D call. The sequenced sample consisted of CD8+ T cells sorted from blood. CDR3 DNA: TGTGCCAGCAGTCCCACTAACTATGGCTACACCTTC. Protein: CASSPTNYGYTF.